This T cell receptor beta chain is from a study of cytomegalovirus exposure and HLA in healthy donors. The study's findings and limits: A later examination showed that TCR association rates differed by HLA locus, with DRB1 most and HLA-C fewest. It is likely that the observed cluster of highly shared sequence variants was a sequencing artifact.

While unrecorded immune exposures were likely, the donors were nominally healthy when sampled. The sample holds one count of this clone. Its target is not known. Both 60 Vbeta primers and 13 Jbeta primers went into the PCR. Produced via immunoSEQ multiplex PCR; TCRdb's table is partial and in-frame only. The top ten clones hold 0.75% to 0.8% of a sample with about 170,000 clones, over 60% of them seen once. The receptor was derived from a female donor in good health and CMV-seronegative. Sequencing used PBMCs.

The CDR3 is CASSQESGRWYGYTF. The CDR3 DNA sequence: TGTGCCAGCAGCCAAGAGTCAGGTCGGTGGTATGGCTACACCTTC. The J gene is TRBJ1-2, the V gene TRBV14; D is undetermined. The germline gives CDR1 SGHDN, CDR2 FVKESK. The CDR3 runs 15 residues. Trimming took 0 bases from V and 5 from J, leaving 13 bases between them. The full variable domain, rest sourced from reference TRBV14 and TRBJ1-2, is EAGVTQFPSHSVIEKGQTVTLRCDPISGHDNLYWYRRVMGKEIKFLLHFVKESKQDESGMPNNRFLAERTGGTYSTLKVQPAELEDSGVYFCASSQESGRWYGYTFGSGTRLTVV.